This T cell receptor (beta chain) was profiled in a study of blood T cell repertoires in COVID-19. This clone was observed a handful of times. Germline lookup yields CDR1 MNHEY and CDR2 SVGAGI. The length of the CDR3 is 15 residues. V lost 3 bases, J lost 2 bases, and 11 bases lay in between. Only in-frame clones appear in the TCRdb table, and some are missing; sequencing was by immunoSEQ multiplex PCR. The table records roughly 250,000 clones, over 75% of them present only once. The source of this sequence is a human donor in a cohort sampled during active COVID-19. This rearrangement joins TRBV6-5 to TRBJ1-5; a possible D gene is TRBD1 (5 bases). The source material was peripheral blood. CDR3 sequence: CASSYRREGNQPQHF. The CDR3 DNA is TGTGCCAGCAGTTATCGCAGGGAGGGCAATCAGCCCCAGCATTTT.